These T cell receptor beta chains were read from a single sample in a study of blood T cell repertoires in COVID-19. Using immunoSEQ multiplex PCR, the repertoire was profiled, and TCRdb retains in-frame clones only, with some absent. The sample consists of fewer than 40,000 clones, roughly nine tenths of them appearing once. Sequencing was performed on peripheral blood. Receptors were obtained from a human donor in a cohort sampled during active COVID-19. Both conserved end residues are part of each CDR3. The order of the fields is CDR3 length, J gene, clone size, V gene, D gene, CDR3 DNA, CDR3 protein. A D gene is named only where the DNA matches it firmly. Clone sizes are given selectively: once, few, many, or a class where the clone is expanded.

length: 13; J: TRBJ1-1; size: -; V: TRBV3-1/TRBV3-2; D: TRBD1; DNA: TGTGCCAGCAGCCAACTAGGGGGCCCGCTAGCTTTCTTT; CDR3: CASSQLGGPLAFF
length: 14; J: TRBJ2-2; size: -; V: TRBV27; D: TRBD1; DNA: TGTGCCAGCAGCCAGAGGGGGCATAACGGGGAGCTGTTTTTT; CDR3: CASSQRGHNGELFF
length: 17; J: TRBJ2-3; size: -; V: TRBV19; D: TRBD2; DNA: TGTGCCAGTAGTATGAGCGGGGGTAGAACACCCACAGATACGCAGTATTTT; CDR3: CASSMSGGRTPTDTQYF
length: 12; J: TRBJ2-1; size: -; V: TRBV29-1; D: -; DNA: TGCAGCGTTGGACAGTCCCACAATGAGCAGTTCTTC; CDR3: CSVGQSHNEQFF
length: 13; J: TRBJ1-4; size: -; V: TRBV25-1; D: -; DNA: TGTGCCAGCAGTAGGGGGTTTAATGAAAAACTGTTTTTT; CDR3: CASSRGFNEKLFF
length: 13; J: TRBJ1-1; size: -; V: TRBV30; D: -; DNA: TGTGCCTGGAGTGCACAGGGCAGGACTGAAGCTTTCTTT; CDR3: CAWSAQGRTEAFF
length: 16; J: TRBJ1-5; size: -; V: TRBV6-5; D: -; DNA: TGTGCCAGCAGTTACTCCGGGATACATAGCAATCAGCCCCAGCATTTT; CDR3: CASSYSGIHSNQPQHF
length: 11; J: TRBJ2-1; size: -; V: TRBV29-1; D: -; DNA: TGCAGCACCCCAACATCGAATGAGCAGTTCTTC; CDR3: CSTPTSNEQFF
length: 15; J: TRBJ1-3; size: -; V: TRBV30; D: TRBD1; DNA: TGTGCCAGGGGACAGGGGGCTACTTCAGGAAACACCATATATTTT; CDR3: CARGQGATSGNTIYF
length: 14; J: TRBJ2-2; size: -; V: TRBV19; D: -; DNA: TGTGCCAGTAGTATAGGGTCCCGGTTCGGGGAGCTGTTTTTT; CDR3: CASSIGSRFGELFF
length: 15; J: TRBJ2-1; size: -; V: TRBV28; D: TRBD1; DNA: TGTGCCAGCAGTTTAATAAGGGGGCGCGTCGATGAGCAGTTCTTC; CDR3: CASSLIRGRVDEQFF
length: 12; J: TRBJ2-1; size: once; V: TRBV12-3/TRBV12-4; D: TRBD1; DNA: TGTGCCGGCGGACAGGGAGGTAATGAGCAGTTCTTC; CDR3: CAGGQGGNEQFF
length: 14; J: TRBJ1-1; size: -; V: TRBV9; D: -; DNA: TGTGCCAGCAGCGTAGGAGGGGGTGGCACTGAAGCTTTCTTT; CDR3: CASSVGGGGTEAFF
length: 17; J: TRBJ2-1; size: few; V: TRBV9; D: TRBD2; DNA: TGTGCCAGCAGCCCATTGGAGGGAGCGGGAGGGCCGGATGAGCAGTTCTTC; CDR3: CASSPLEGAGGPDEQFF
length: 14; J: TRBJ1-2; size: -; V: TRBV5-1; D: -; DNA: TGCGCCAGCAGCATAACCGACAGTAACTATGGCTACACCTTC; CDR3: CASSITDSNYGYTF
length: 13; J: TRBJ2-1; size: -; V: TRBV7-2; D: -; DNA: TGTGCCAGCAGCTTAGGACTAGGCTATGAGCAGTTCTTC; CDR3: CASSLGLGYEQFF
length: 15; J: TRBJ2-3; size: -; V: TRBV18; D: -; DNA: TGTGCCAGCTCCGGAGCCGGGGGGCTCGGGGATACGCAGTATTTT; CDR3: CASSGAGGLGDTQYF
length: 13; J: TRBJ1-1; size: -; V: TRBV10-3; D: -; DNA: TGTGCCATCAACCCAGACATGAACACTGAAGCTTTCTTT; CDR3: CAINPDMNTEAFF
length: 15; J: TRBJ2-4; size: -; V: TRBV4-1; D: -; DNA: TGCGCCAGCAGCCAATTACAGTCCATAGGAAACATTCAGTACTTC; CDR3: CASSQLQSIGNIQYF
length: 13; J: TRBJ2-5; size: -; V: TRBV10-3; D: -; DNA: TGTGCCATCAGTGAGTTGAGGGAAGAGACCCAGTACTTC; CDR3: CAISELREETQYF
length: 15; J: TRBJ2-5; size: -; V: TRBV18; D: -; DNA: TGTGCCAGCTCACGGACAGCGACTGGGCAAGAGACCCAGTACTTC; CDR3: CASSRTATGQETQYF
length: 13; J: TRBJ1-1; size: -; V: TRBV28; D: -; DNA: TGTGCCAGCAGTTTGTCCAGGAACACTGAAGCTTTCTTT; CDR3: CASSLSRNTEAFF
length: 14; J: TRBJ1-1; size: once; V: TRBV29-1; D: TRBD1; DNA: TGCAGCGCCCTACGGTCGACAGGGAGCACTGAAGCTTTCTTT; CDR3: CSALRSTGSTEAFF
length: 15; J: TRBJ1-2; size: -; V: TRBV18; D: TRBD1; DNA: TGTGCCAGCTCACCAATTCTACGAACAGGGGATGGCTACACCTTC; CDR3: CASSPILRTGDGYTF
length: 13; J: TRBJ1-6; size: -; V: TRBV9; D: -; DNA: TGTGCCAGCAGCGTAGAGATTGCTACACCCCTCCACTTT; CDR3: CASSVEIATPLHF
length: 17; J: TRBJ1-2; size: -; V: TRBV28; D: -; DNA: TGTGCCAGCAGTCCGGTAGGGACACTCTCTATCAACTATGGCTACACCTTC; CDR3: CASSPVGTLSINYGYTF